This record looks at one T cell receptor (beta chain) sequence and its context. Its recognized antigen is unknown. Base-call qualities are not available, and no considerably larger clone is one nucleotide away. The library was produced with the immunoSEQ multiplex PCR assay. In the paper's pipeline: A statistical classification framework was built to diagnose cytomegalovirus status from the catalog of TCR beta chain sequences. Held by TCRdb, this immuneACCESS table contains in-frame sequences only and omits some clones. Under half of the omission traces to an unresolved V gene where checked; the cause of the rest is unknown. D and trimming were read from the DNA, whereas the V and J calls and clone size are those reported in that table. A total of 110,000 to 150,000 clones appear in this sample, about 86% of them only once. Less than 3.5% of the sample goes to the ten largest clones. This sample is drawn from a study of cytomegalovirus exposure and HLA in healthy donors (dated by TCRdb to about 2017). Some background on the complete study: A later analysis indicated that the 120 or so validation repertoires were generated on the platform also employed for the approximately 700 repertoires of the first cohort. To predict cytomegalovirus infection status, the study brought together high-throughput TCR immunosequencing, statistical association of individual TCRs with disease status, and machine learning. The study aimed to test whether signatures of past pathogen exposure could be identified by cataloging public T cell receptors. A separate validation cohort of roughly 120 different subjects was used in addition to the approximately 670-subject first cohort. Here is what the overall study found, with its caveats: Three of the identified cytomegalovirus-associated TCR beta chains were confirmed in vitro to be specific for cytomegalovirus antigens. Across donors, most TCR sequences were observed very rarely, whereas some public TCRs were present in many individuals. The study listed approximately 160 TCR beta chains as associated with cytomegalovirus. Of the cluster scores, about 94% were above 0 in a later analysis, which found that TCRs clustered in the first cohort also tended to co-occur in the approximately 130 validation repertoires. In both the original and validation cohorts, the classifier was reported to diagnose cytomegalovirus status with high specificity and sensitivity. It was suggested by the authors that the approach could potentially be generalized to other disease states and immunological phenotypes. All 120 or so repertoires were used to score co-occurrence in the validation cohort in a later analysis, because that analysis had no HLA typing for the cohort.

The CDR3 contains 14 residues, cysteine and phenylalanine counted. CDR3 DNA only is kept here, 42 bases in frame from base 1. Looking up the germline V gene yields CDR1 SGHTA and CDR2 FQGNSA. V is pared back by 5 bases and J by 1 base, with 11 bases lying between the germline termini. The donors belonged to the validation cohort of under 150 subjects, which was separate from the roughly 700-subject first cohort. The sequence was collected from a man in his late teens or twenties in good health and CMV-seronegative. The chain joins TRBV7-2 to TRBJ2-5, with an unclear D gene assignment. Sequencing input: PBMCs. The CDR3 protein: CASSPIAAQETQYF. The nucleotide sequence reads TGTGCCAGCAGCCCGATAGCAGCCCAAGAGACCCAGTACTTC. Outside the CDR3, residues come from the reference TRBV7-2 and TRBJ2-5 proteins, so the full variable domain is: GAGVSQSPSNKVTEKGKDVELRCDPISGHTALYWYRQSLGQGLEFLIYFQGNSAPDKSGLPSDRFSAERTGGSVSTLTIQRTQQEDSAVYLCASSPIAAQETQYFGPGTRLLVL.